These 17 T cell receptor beta chains were sequenced from one sample in a study of OX40 agonist ivuxolimab in advanced cancers. The repertoire was sequenced with immunoSEQ multiplex PCR; TCRdb's copy has only in-frame clones and lacks some. There are about 50,000 clones in the sample; roughly 84% occur only once, and about 0.68% lies in the top ten. The specimen comprised CD4+ or CD8+ T cells sorted from blood, sampled in a trial of the OX40 agonist ivuxolimab. The source of these receptors is an adult with an advanced solid tumor such as melanoma, head and neck, liver or kidney cancer.

The V call is TRBV5-4, the J call TRBJ2-2; 8 bases align to TRBD1. Germline CDR1 and CDR2: SGHNT and YYREEE (reference sequence). This CDR3 has 17 amino acids. V dropped 0 bases and J dropped 4; count of bases not matched to a gene: 8. CDR3 in DNA: TGTGCCAGCAGCTTGGCCGAGACAGGGGTGGGCACCGGGGAGCTGTTTTTT. This gives the protein CASSLAETGVGTGELFF.

The chain combines TRBV9 with TRBJ2-5, with 7 nucleotides matching TRBD1. The V gene end was trimmed by 0 bases and the J gene end by 5 bases; junction bases not matched to a gene: 7. Germline V CDR1 and CDR2: SGDLS, YYNGEE. CDR3 length: 15 amino acids. This CDR3 is CASSVAPDREETQYF. The DNA for the CDR3 is TGTGCCAGCAGCGTAGCCCCAGACAGGGAGGAGACCCAGTACTTC.

The CDR3 coding sequence is TGTGCCAGCGAAAGGGGGCGCACAGATACGCAGTATTTT. Residues: CASERGRTDTQYF. The rearrangement uses TRBV6-1 and TRBJ2-3, with 7 bases aligning to TRBD1. The CDR3 is 13 residues long. In germline, CDR1 is MNHNS, CDR2 SASEGT. Trimming at V came to 8 bases and at J to 1 base, leaving 3 bases not matched to a gene.

The chain uses TRBV7-9 and TRBJ1-2; D not certain. V was clipped by 4 bases and J by 5 bases, with 11 bases between them. Germline-derived CDR1 and CDR2 are SEHNR and FQNEAQ (reference sequence). The CDR3 is 13 amino acids. The CDR3 region has the DNA TGTGCCAGCAGCTCGGACGTAGTATATGGCTACACCTTC. Translation gives CASSSDVVYGYTF. Based on the CDR3 plus reference TRBV7-9 and TRBJ1-2, the full variable domain is DTGVSQNPRHKITKRGQNVTFRCDPISEHNRLYWYRQTLGQGPEFLTYFQNEAQLEKSRLLSDRFSAERPKGSFSTLEIQRTEQGDSAMYLCASSSDVVYGYTFGSGTRLTVV.

The V gene is TRBV5-5, the J gene TRBJ1-1; D is possibly TRBD1 (5 bases). The CDR3 is 13 amino acids. V was clipped by 3 bases and J by 4 bases, with 10 bases between them. In germline, CDR1 is SGHKS, CDR2 YYEKEE (reference sequence). In nucleotides, the CDR3 is TGTGCCAGCAGCTCAAGACAGCTCACTGAAGCTTTCTTT. This translates into CASSSRQLTEAFF.

There are a few counts of this clone. The chain has TRBV6-5 and TRBJ2-1; 7 bases agree with TRBD2. Germline assignment: CDR1 MNHEY and CDR2 SVGAGI. CDR3 length: 15 residues. The trim removed 1 base at V and 4 bases at J, leaving 4 bases unmatched. The CDR3 reads CASSYFAGAYNEQFF. CDR3 sequence (DNA): TGTGCCAGCAGTTACTTTGCGGGAGCATACAATGAGCAGTTCTTC.

J is TRBJ2-6 and V is TRBV18; D is undetermined. This CDR3 region has 14 residues. With 2 bases removed from V and 7 bases from J, the gap between germline ends came to 9 bases. Per germline, CDR1 KGHSH and CDR2 LQKENI. CDR3 loop: CASSPSDLANVLTF. The CDR3 region has the DNA TGTGCCAGCTCACCATCAGATCTTGCCAACGTCCTGACTTTC. The full variable domain, in which reference TRBV18 and TRBJ2-6 provide the parts outside the CDR3, is NAGVMQNPRHLVRRRGQEARLRCSPMKGHSHVYWYRQLPEEGLKFMVYLQKENIIDESGMPKERFSAEFPKEGPSILRIQQVVRGDSAAYFCASSPSDLANVLTFGAGSRLTVL.

This chain links TRBV18 with TRBJ1-1; no firm D call. Trimming removed 2 bases from V and 7 bases from J, with 14 bases in between. The CDR3 contains 14 residues. Germline V gene sequence: CDR1 KGHSH, CDR2 LQKENI. CDR3 sequence: CASSPTTIQFEAFF. The CDR3 bases are TGTGCCAGCTCACCAACAACCATACAGTTTGAAGCTTTCTTT.

This sequence joins TRBV14 and TRBJ2-7; D gene ambiguous. V lost 3 bases and J 7 bases, leaving 22 bases between the germline ends. The germline V gene encodes CDR1 SGHDN and CDR2 FVKESK. This CDR3 comprises 16 residues. The CDR3 sequence: CASSHPGLVPPGEQYF. The DNA of the CDR3 is TGTGCCAGCAGCCACCCCGGGCTAGTCCCTCCGGGTGAGCAGTACTTC.

The chain carries TRBV5-8 and TRBJ2-1; the D is unclear. The CDR3 consists of 14 residues. V was shortened by 6 bases and J by 4 bases, with 14 bases between the two germline ends. Germline loops: CDR1 SGHTS, CDR2 YDEGEE. CDR3 sequence (DNA): TGTGCCAGCACCATTAGTGTGGGTTACAATGAGCAGTTCTTC. Translating it yields CASTISVGYNEQFF.

This clone showed up just a few times. The rearrangement uses TRBV14 and TRBJ1-1, with a weak D call TRBD1 (6 bases). V was cut by 3 bases and J by 7 bases, with 12 bases left in between. CDR1 SGHDN and CDR2 FVKESK come from the germline V gene. The CDR3 runs to 13 residues. The CDR3 here is CASSQTGRGEAFF. In DNA form, the CDR3 reads TGTGCCAGCAGCCAGACAGGTCGAGGTGAAGCTTTCTTT.

V gene TRBV2 combines with J gene TRBJ1-3; no definite D call. The CDR3 covers 15 residues. In germline, CDR1 is SNHLY, CDR2 FYNNEI. V was shortened by 4 bases and J by 0 bases, with 10 bases between the two germline ends. The CDR3 reads CASSGELISGNTIYF. The CDR3 bases are TGTGCCAGCAGTGGCGAGTTGATCTCTGGAAACACCATATATTTT.

The V gene is TRBV18, the J gene TRBJ2-4; a weak D match, TRBD1 (7 bases). Germline V gene lookup returns CDR1 KGHSH and CDR2 LQKENI. V lost 3 bases to trimming and J lost 9 bases, with 18 bases between them. The CDR3 sequence is 15 residues long. In nucleotides, the CDR3 is TGTGCCAGCTCACCTCCCCCGGAGGGGGCCGGCATTCAGTACTTC. This codes for CASSPPPEGAGIQYF.

A word on this clone: The sample carries other DNA sequences with the same CDR3. J is TRBJ1-5 and V is TRBV30, with D perhaps matching TRBD1 (5 bases). Germline CDR1 and CDR2: GTSNPN and SVGIG (reference sequence). There are 13 residues in the CDR3. V lost 1 base, J lost 4 bases, and 8 bases lay in between. The CDR3 region has the DNA TGTGCCTGGAGTGGAGGGGTAAATCAGCCCCAGCATTTT. It specifies CAWSGGVNQPQHF.

The genes are TRBV10-1 and TRBJ2-7; 9 nucleotides align to TRBD1. The ends lost 5 bases at V and 4 bases at J; junction bases unmatched: 3. The germline V gene encodes CDR1 WNHNN and CDR2 SYGVQD (reference sequence). CDR3 length: 13 residues. As DNA, the CDR3 is TGCGCCAGCAGTACCGGGACAGGGTACGAGCAGTACTTC. Translation: CASSTGTGYEQYF.

This clone was picked up a small number of times. The chain employs TRBV6-6 and TRBJ2-5; unclear D gene. CDR3 size: 15 residues. The V end lost 6 bases, the J end lost 4 bases, and 18 bases lay between the germline ends. Germline V gives CDR1 MNHNY, CDR2 SVGAGI (reference sequence). CDR3 loop: CASSHPNSVRETQYF. As DNA, the CDR3 is TGTGCCAGCAGCCACCCCAACAGCGTGAGAGAGACCCAGTACTTC.

This chain joins TRBV13 and TRBJ2-7, with D perhaps TRBD2 (6 bases). V dropped 5 bases and J dropped 0 bases, with 14 bases sitting between them. The length of the CDR3 is 15 residues. CDR1 is PRHDT and CDR2 is FYEKMQ in the germline V gene (reference sequence). The CDR3 nucleotides are TGTGCCAGCAGCCCGCGGAGGGTGAGCTCCTACGAGCAGTACTTC. It specifies CASSPRRVSSYEQYF.